This paragraph reports one TCR beta chain. This sample was taken from a study of monozygotic twins with inflammatory bowel disease. For every sample, eight separate reactions were used to make cDNA. TCRdb reprocessed the 5' RACE reads and reports one entry per CDR3 protein, with no DNA. The sample holds 150,000 to 200,000 distinct CDR3 sequences. Blood samples measuring more than 2 ml were taken per donor. Sequencing used blood. The clonotype was recovered from a human donor with ulcerative colitis or Crohn's disease, or a healthy co-twin of an affected twin (not recorded which).

The CDR3 is CASSDFGGSGDTQYF. This chain connects TRBV10-2 to TRBJ2-3; TCRdb lists TRBD2, though no DNA is available to test this call. This CDR3 comprises 15 residues. CDR1 and CDR2 from the germline V gene are WSHSY and SAAADI.